These 15 T cell receptor beta chains came from one sample sequenced in a study of blood T cell repertoires in COVID-19. Profiling relied on immunoSEQ multiplex PCR, and the TCRdb table lists in-frame clones only, not all of them. This sample has roughly 34,000 clones, with roughly nine tenths found just once. The source material was peripheral blood. The source of these receptors is a woman aged 80 or over with active or convalescent COVID-19.

As DNA, the CDR3 is TGTGCCAGCAGTGAAGCCCTGGGAGGGAGTTACTACGAGCAGTACTTC. This encodes CASSEALGGSYYEQYF. The V and J genes are TRBV6-1 and TRBJ2-7; 7 positions match TRBD2. The ends lost 0 bases at V and 3 bases at J; junction bases unmatched: 8. The length of the CDR3 is 16 residues. Germline V CDR1 and CDR2: MNHNS, SASEGT.

The chain combines TRBV29-1 with TRBJ2-5; 7 bases are a match to TRBD2. The germline CDR1 and CDR2 sequences are SQVTM and ANQGSEA. J lost 3 bases, V lost 3 bases, and 4 bases had no gene match. The CDR3 is made up of 13 amino acids. The CDR3 DNA reads TGCAGCGTTGAGCGGGGGACCGAAGAGACCCAGTACTTC. It is translated as CSVERGTEETQYF.

This clone was recorded only once. The chain carries TRBV5-1 and TRBJ2-3, with D perhaps TRBD2 (5 bases). The germline V gene encodes CDR1 SGHRS and CDR2 YFSETQ. This CDR3 region has 13 residues. Trimming took 0 bases from V and 6 from J, leaving 8 bases between them. The CDR3 DNA is TGCGCCAGCAGCTTGGGCCCGGGGGATACGCAGTATTTT. Amino acid sequence: CASSLGPGDTQYF.

The gene calls are TRBV27 and TRBJ2-1; tentative D call: TRBD2 (6 bases). Germline V CDR1 and CDR2: MNHEY, SMNVEV (reference sequence). There are 14 residues in the CDR3. The V end was cut by 2 bases, the J end by 9 bases, with 14 bases between. The chain's CDR3 is CASSLGVGGSEQFF. The CDR3 DNA sequence: TGTGCCAGCAGTTTAGGGGTGGGGGGTAGTGAGCAGTTCTTC.

The rearrangement joins TRBV24-1 to TRBJ1-2, with D maybe TRBD1 (5 bases). The CDR3 totals 16 residues. V was trimmed by 3 bases and J by 0 bases, leaving 13 bases between them. Germline V gene data show CDR1 as KGHDR and CDR2 as SFDVKD. CDR3 residues: CATSDGGTGANYGYTF. In DNA, the CDR3 is TGTGCCACCAGTGATGGGGGGACGGGAGCTAACTATGGCTACACCTTC.

The chain carries TRBV12-3 or TRBV12-4 and TRBJ1-1; D uncertain. CDR3 size: 13 residues. Trimming pared 5 bases from V and 8 bases from J, leaving 15 bases between. The CDR3 DNA follows: TGTGCCAGCAGTGATCGACCGAGTAGCGAAGCTTTCTTT. Its protein is CASSDRPSSEAFF.

V usage is TRBV28 and J usage is TRBJ1-2, with D tentatively TRBD1 (5 bases). Trimming pared 7 bases from V and 5 bases from J, leaving 20 bases between. Germline CDR1 is MDHEN and CDR2 is SYDVKM. CDR3 length equals 15 residues. In DNA, the CDR3 is TGTGCCAGCAATACCTTACCCCGGGACTTATATGGCTACACCTTC. Translating gives CASNTLPRDLYGYTF.

This chain uses TRBV7-8 with TRBJ1-1; no clear D gene. The CDR3 sequence is 14 residues long. Germline values: CDR1 SGHVS, CDR2 FQNEAQ. V was trimmed by 1 base and J by 4 bases, leaving 10 bases between them. CDR3: CASSLDLRGTEAFF. The CDR3 region has the DNA TGTGCCAGCAGCTTAGACTTACGGGGCACTGAAGCTTTCTTT.

This chain links TRBV7-8 with TRBJ2-5; 9 nucleotides line up with TRBD1. CDR3 size: 15 residues. The germline CDR1 and CDR2 sequences are SGHVS and FQNEAQ. The trim removed 3 bases at V and 3 bases at J, leaving 5 bases unmatched. CDR3 DNA sequence: TGTGCCAGCAGCTTGACTCGGGACAGGGAAGAGACCCAGTACTTC. It specifies CASSLTRDREETQYF. Supplemented by reference TRBV7-8 and TRBJ2-5, the full variable domain reads GAGVSQSPRYKVAKRGQDVALRCDPISGHVSLFWYQQALGQGPEFLTYFQNEAQLDKSGLPSDRFFAERPEGSVSTLKIQRTQQEDSAVYLCASSLTRDREETQYFGPGTRLLVL.

This clone has just a few counts. The chain recombines TRBV6-1 with TRBJ1-5; tentatively, D is TRBD1 (5 bases). Germline CDR1 and CDR2: MNHNS and SASEGT. Trimming pared 3 bases from V and 4 bases from J, leaving 13 bases between. CDR3 length: 15 residues. The CDR3 nucleotides are TGTGCCAGCAGTGAGGGCGACAGCTTTAATCAGCCCCAGCATTTT. Amino acids: CASSEGDSFNQPQHF.

The rearrangement uses TRBV19 and TRBJ2-7, with TRBD1 matching over 7 bases. The CDR3 runs 15 residues. CDR1 and CDR2 (germline): LNHDA, SQIVND (reference sequence). J lost 3 bases, V lost 4 bases, and 9 bases had no gene match. In DNA, the CDR3 is TGTGCCAGTAGTAACCGACAGGGTGGGAGCTACGAGCAGTACTTC. Encoded protein: CASSNRQGGSYEQYF.

The rearrangement links TRBV2 to TRBJ2-7; no reliable D call. The CDR3 extends over 12 amino acids. In germline, CDR1 is SNHLY, CDR2 FYNNEI. V was trimmed by 8 bases and J by 1 base, leaving 9 bases between them. CDR3 in amino acids: CASSTQSYEQYF. Here the CDR3 DNA reads TGTGCCAGCTCAACCCAGTCCTACGAGCAGTACTTC.

The chain is built from TRBV2 and TRBJ1-1; 8 nucleotides line up with TRBD1. The CDR3 loop spans 13 amino acids. CDR1 is SNHLY and CDR2 is FYNNEI in the germline V gene. V lost 8 bases and J lost 1; bases outside the gene matches: 3. CDR3 loop: CASGGQANTEAFF. CDR3 DNA sequence: TGTGCCAGCGGGGGACAGGCGAACACTGAAGCTTTCTTT.

The chain employs TRBV5-4 and TRBJ2-2; TRBD2 matches 9 bases. The length of the CDR3 is 15 residues. CDR1 and CDR2 (germline): SGHNT, YYREEE (reference sequence). Unmatched junction bases numbered 5, after V lost 0 bases and J lost 8 bases. CDR3: CASSLASGVGGELFF. In nucleotides, the CDR3 is TGTGCCAGCAGCTTGGCTAGCGGGGTTGGGGGGGAGCTGTTTTTT.

This chain uses TRBV18 with TRBJ2-7; no clear D gene. Germline V CDR1 and CDR2: KGHSH, LQKENI. CDR3 length: 13 residues. Trimming took off 4 bases at V and 4 bases at J, with 11 bases between the two ends. The CDR3 coding sequence is TGTGCCAGCTCACGAAATGCGCTGTACGAGCAGTACTTC. Translation gives CASSRNALYEQYF.